A single sample gave rise to the 16 T cell receptor beta chains below, sequenced in a study of technical replicates of blood from a few donors. Profiling relied on immunoSEQ multiplex PCR, and the TCRdb table lists in-frame clones only, not all of them. The data hold 65,000 to 80,000 clones, with 96% observed a single time. Sequences were obtained from T cells isolated from PBMCs. Receptors were obtained from a human donor in good health.

V is TRBV6-6 and J is TRBJ2-7; D may be TRBD2 (5 bases). The CDR3 sequence is 14 residues long. Germline CDR1 is MNHNY and CDR2 is SVGAGI (reference sequence). The V end lost 2 bases, the J end lost 2 bases, and 10 bases lay between the germline ends. The CDR3 sequence is CASSYVSGTYEQYF. In DNA form, the CDR3 reads TGTGCCAGCAGTTACGTGTCGGGAACCTACGAGCAGTACTTC.

The rearrangement uses TRBV27 and TRBJ2-7; no definite D call. V was shortened by 3 bases and J by 0 bases, with 9 bases between the two germline ends. Germline assignment: CDR1 MNHEY and CDR2 SMNVEV (reference sequence). The CDR3 consists of 14 residues. The CDR3 reads CASSFAAFSYEQYF. CDR3 in DNA: TGTGCCAGCAGTTTTGCAGCGTTCTCCTACGAGCAGTACTTC.

The CDR3, as DNA: TGTGCCAGCAGCCCCCACCGGGACAGGAGTAGAAATGAGCAGTTCTTC. Protein: CASSPHRDRSRNEQFF. The chain combines TRBV7-8 with TRBJ2-1, with 8 bases aligning to TRBD1. The germline V gene encodes CDR1 SGHVS and CDR2 FQNEAQ. The CDR3 is made up of 16 amino acids. Trimming cost V 5 bases and J 7 bases; bases outside gene matches: 13.

The chain has TRBV6-6 and TRBJ2-3; 10 bases are a match to TRBD2. J was trimmed by 5 bases and V by 8 bases; bases with no gene match: 13. The CDR3 totals 16 residues. Germline CDR1 is MNHNY and CDR2 is SVGAGI (reference sequence). As DNA, the CDR3 is TGTGCCAGCGCTTCCTCTAGCGGGAGCTGGGGAGATACGCAGTATTTT. Translated, it gives CASASSSGSWGDTQYF.

The rearrangement joins TRBV6-5 to TRBJ2-5, with TRBD2 matching over 8 bases. The CDR3 covers 14 residues. Germline V lookup: CDR1 MNHEY, CDR2 SVGAGI. With V trimmed by 5 bases and J by 5 bases, 7 bases remained unmatched. The CDR3 protein is CASSPAGGFETQYF. The CDR3 DNA sequence: TGTGCCAGCAGTCCCGCGGGGGGCTTTGAGACCCAGTACTTC.

This clone was detected only once. The chain couples TRBV25-1 to TRBJ1-1; D is ambiguous. This CDR3 has 13 amino acids. Deletions cut 1 base from V and 5 bases from J, with 8 bases between. CDR1 and CDR2 (germline): MGHDK, SYGVNS. The CDR3 sequence: CASSEFGSTEAFF. The DNA of the CDR3 is TGTGCCAGCAGTGAATTCGGGAGTACTGAAGCTTTCTTT.

The chain uses TRBV27 and TRBJ1-4, with a weak D call TRBD1 (5 bases). The CDR3 sequence is 15 residues long. The germline V and J ends were trimmed by 3 bases and 2 bases, with 10 bases remaining between them. Germline V gives CDR1 MNHEY, CDR2 SMNVEV (reference sequence). The CDR3 DNA reads as TGTGCCAGCAGTTTGTCAGGGTACACTAATGAAAAACTGTTTTTT. It encodes CASSLSGYTNEKLFF.

This clone was recorded once. This chain uses TRBV7-2 with TRBJ2-7, with a possible D match to TRBD1 (7 bases). This CDR3 spans 15 amino acids. The germline V gene encodes CDR1 SGHTA and CDR2 FQGNSA. V was trimmed by 1 base and J by 3 bases, leaving 13 bases between them. CDR3 in DNA: TGTGCCAGCAGCTTAGGCGGAGGGGGCAACTACGAGCAGTACTTC. This sequence encodes CASSLGGGGNYEQYF.

This chain links TRBV5-1 with TRBJ2-7; TRBD2 matches 8 bases. The CDR3 loop spans 15 amino acids. The trim removed 0 bases at V and 4 bases at J, leaving 6 bases unmatched. CDR1 is SGHRS and CDR2 is YFSETQ in the germline V gene. For the CDR3, the DNA is TGCGCCAGCAGCTTGGAAGCGGGAGTATTGTACGAGCAGTACTTC. This sequence encodes CASSLEAGVLYEQYF.

This chain uses TRBV2 with TRBJ2-1; 16 bases map to TRBD2. The CDR3 consists of 15 residues. Trimming cost V 6 bases and J 7 bases; bases outside gene matches: 3. Looked up from germline, CDR1 is SNHLY and CDR2 is FYNNEI. The DNA of the CDR3 is TGTGCCAGCAGCCGGGGACTAGCGGGAGGGAATGAGCAGTTCTTC. Translated, it gives CASSRGLAGGNEQFF.

The chain is built from TRBV14 and TRBJ2-2; D not resolved. CDR1 SGHDN and CDR2 FVKESK come from the germline V gene. Trimming shortened V by 0 bases and J by 9 bases, and 17 bases separated the two germline ends. The CDR3 loop spans 16 amino acids. The chain's CDR3 is CASSQDLALFGRELFF. The CDR3 bases are TGTGCCAGCAGCCAAGATCTCGCCCTTTTTGGCCGGGAGCTGTTTTTT.

The chain recombines TRBV19 with TRBJ2-1, with D perhaps TRBD2 (5 bases). V lost 8 bases and J lost 3, with 14 bases in between. The CDR3 runs to 14 residues. Germline-derived CDR1 and CDR2 are LNHDA and SQIVND (reference sequence). Written as DNA, the CDR3 is TGTGCCAGTTCATACCCGGAGGACTACAATGAGCAGTTCTTC. Its protein product is CASSYPEDYNEQFF.

The chain joins TRBV10-1 to TRBJ2-2; 8 nucleotides agree with TRBD2. In germline, CDR1 is WNHNN, CDR2 SYGVQD (reference sequence). Trimming at V came to 6 bases and at J to 5 bases, leaving 2 bases not matched to a gene. The CDR3 sequence is 13 residues long. The CDR3 region is CASSKRETGELFF. The CDR3 DNA follows: TGCGCCAGCAGCAAGCGGGAGACCGGGGAGCTGTTTTTT.

The gene calls are TRBV7-3 and TRBJ2-3; TRBD2 aligns across 8 bases. Germline values: CDR1 SGHTA, CDR2 FQGTGA. The CDR3 contains 16 residues. The J segment lost 0 bases and the V segment lost 2 bases, leaving 4 bases of the junction unmatched. The chain's CDR3 is CASSLLAGTSTDTQYF. The CDR3 DNA is TGTGCCAGCAGCTTACTAGCGGGTACTAGCACAGATACGCAGTATTTT.

This chain uses TRBV11-2 with TRBJ1-2, with 8 positions matching TRBD1. With V trimmed by 5 bases and J by 8 bases, 7 bases remained unmatched. The CDR3 runs 13 residues. CDR1 and CDR2 from the germline V gene are SGHAT and FQNNGV. The CDR3 here is CASSRQGFEGYTF. CDR3 in DNA: TGTGCCAGCAGCCGACAGGGGTTTGAGGGCTACACCTTC.

The chain joins TRBV14 to TRBJ2-5; D is perhaps TRBD2 (5 bases). The CDR3 consists of 15 residues. Germline values: CDR1 SGHDN, CDR2 FVKESK. Trimming stripped 4 bases from V and 3 bases from J, with 15 bases between. CDR3 coding DNA: TGTGCCAGCAGCCCGACGGACTCCTGGGAAGAGACCCAGTACTTC. Amino acid sequence: CASSPTDSWEETQYF.